This is a list of T cell receptor beta chains from one sample in a study of patients and donors after allogeneic stem cell transplantation. One entry per CDR3 protein results from TCRdb running MiXCR on the RT-PCR reads. The sample lists 15,000 to 20,000 distinct CDR3 sequences, approximately 5% seen once, with 40% in the top ten. The sequenced sample was blood, either unsorted or a sorted T cell fraction (not recorded which). These receptor sequences come from a human donor who was either an allogeneic HSCT recipient or a stem cell or donor lymphocyte infusion donor (not recorded which). It is not recorded whose cells these are; they may come from a transplant donor. CDR3s include the opening cysteine and the closing phenylalanine or tryptophan. Part of the rows lack a size; the others show once, few, many or a class for expanded clones.

clone size,V gene,J gene,CDR3 protein
many,TRBV28,TRBJ2-1,CASSLQGTGGEQFF
many,TRBV9,TRBJ2-2,CASSVGGKNTGELFF
NA,TRBV15,TRBJ1-2,CATSRRQDGYGYTF
many,TRBV7-9,TRBJ1-1,CASSLQNTEAFF
few,TRBV6-5,TRBJ1-1,CASSFRIDTEAFF
many,TRBV7-9,TRBJ2-4,CASSVKGLEAKNIQYF
few,TRBV5-6,TRBJ1-4,CASSIDRFGEKLFF
many,TRBV7-7,TRBJ2-2,CASSPDSGELFF
few,TRBV5-5,TRBJ2-7,CASSLVTSSHEQYF
NA,TRBV7-9,TRBJ1-1,CASSPDTEAFF
many,TRBV28,TRBJ1-2,CASSLGEGQGARGYTF
many,TRBV7-9,TRBJ2-1,CASSLRVSGNEQFF
many,TRBV7-8,TRBJ1-3,CASSQGPERGASGNTIYF
many,TRBV5-1,TRBJ2-1,CASSLLLDGGDEQFF
NA,TRBV3-1,TRBJ2-3,CASSQEKLAGGPVYF
NA,TRBV19,TRBJ2-1,CASSMDRFSYNEQFF
many,TRBV29-1,TRBJ1-4,CSVAGTGVEKLFF
NA,TRBV2,TRBJ1-5,CASRDSNQPQHF
many,TRBV5-1,TRBJ2-2,CASKFRTAGTGELFF
medium-sized,TRBV2,TRBJ1-5,CASKKHPNSNQPQHF
many,TRBV5-1,TRBJ2-5,CASSLGGLAGWYQETQYF
few,TRBV3-1,TRBJ2-7,CASSQWVSYYEQYF
NA,TRBV7-9,TRBJ2-7,CASSDRGTGLAVQYF
few,TRBV5-4,TRBJ2-1,CASSPGAGGSLNEQFF
few,TRBV28,TRBJ2-7,CASSLPDRGYEQYF
NA,TRBV4-2,TRBJ2-3,CASSRLAGGSTDTQYF
many,TRBV18,TRBJ2-2,CASSPRGSRVTGELFF
many,TRBV7-2,TRBJ1-2,CASSPYSDRGYGYTF
NA,TRBV20-1,TRBJ2-3,CTGLAGADTQYF
few,TRBV20-1,TRBJ2-5,CSARKPTGGYQETQYF
NA,TRBV12-3/TRBV12-4,TRBJ1-3,CASSLGSSGNTIYF
many,TRBV9,TRBJ1-1,CASSVAPTGQNTEAFF
many,TRBV24-1,TRBJ2-5,CATSSGQGAGETQYF
many,TRBV2,TRBJ1-1,CASRDRSYTEAFF
NA,TRBV21-1,TRBJ2-2,CASSNREVGDTGELFF
many,TRBV12-3/TRBV12-4,TRBJ1-1,CASSLNRGRTEAFF
few,TRBV30,TRBJ2-7,CAWGALGRRVEQYF
medium-sized,TRBV7-9,TRBJ1-5,CASSHGGQPQHF
many,TRBV5-5,TRBJ1-2,CASSLSTGPGTF
many,TRBV7-9,TRBJ2-7,CASSRLPTYEQYF
NA,TRBV19,TRBJ2-1,CASSWTSGGGRLDNEQFF
many,TRBV28,TRBJ1-5,CASSLRRVSNQPQHF
many,TRBV10-3,TRBJ2-7,CAISRQGAVYEQYF
many,TRBV9,TRBJ1-1,CASSEYQGRAEAFF
many,TRBV20-1,TRBJ2-7,CSALRTSGIYEQYF
few,TRBV15,TRBJ1-1,CATSRGGHRLNTEAFF
many,TRBV12-3/TRBV12-4,TRBJ1-5,CASSSGAYQPQHF
NA,TRBV18,TRBJ1-6,CASSPASGLAPLHF
many,TRBV27,TRBJ2-3,CASSLGPWATQYF
many,TRBV6-1,TRBJ2-3,CASRRGGVGTDTQYF
medium-sized,TRBV29-1,TRBJ2-3,CSSVSTDTQYF
many,TRBV29-1,TRBJ2-5,CSAALRLASSQETQYF
many,TRBV2,TRBJ2-3,CASKDSVIDTQYF
many,TRBV10-3,TRBJ2-1,CAIRGLAGGGGLYNEQFF